This T cell receptor beta chain emerged from a study of blood T cells in healthy people across ages. Alongside a J-beta primer mix, a sample-barcoded 5' primer served in a second PCR lasting 7 to 11 cycles. Each CDR3 protein gets one entry after TCRdb re-called the 5' RACE reads with MiXCR. The data show hundreds of thousands of distinct CDR3 sequences, roughly 24% seen once. In addition, the sample was reused for a study of T cells of mothers and their children. That paper adds: Maternal samples each gave over 9 million TCR beta CDR3 reads, and child samples several million each.

Sequences were obtained from blood. The TCR was taken from a boy under 18 in good health.

CDR3 sequence reads: CAGREGRVGYGYTF. The CDR3 DNA reads as TGTGCCGGACGGGAGGGACGAGTGGGCTATGGCTACACCTTC. This sequence joins TRBV30 and TRBJ1-2, with D possibly matching TRBD1 (5 bases). V was clipped by 8 bases and J by 4 bases, with 20 bases between them. The germline CDR1 and CDR2 sequences are GTSNPN and SVGIG (reference sequence). This CDR3 comprises 14 residues.